In its sample, the clone carrying this T cell receptor (beta chain) was seen many times. The sample is drawn from a study of T-cell memory formation after mild COVID-19. The CDR3 runs to 14 residues. Trimming removed 1 base from V and 4 bases from J, with 8 bases in between. Germline CDR1 is SGHVS and CDR2 is FQNEAQ. MiXCR, run by TCRdb on the 5' RACE reads, gives a single entry per CDR3 protein. Among about 340,000 distinct CDR3 sequences listed, under 15% were seen once. The clonotype originates from a man aged 18-30 years who had mild COVID-19 (a few samples of this study predate the infection). Cell type and time point are not known. The sequencing sample was made of PBMCs or a T cell subset sorted from them (not recorded which). The genes are TRBV7-8 and TRBJ1-5; D not certain. The CDR3 is CASSLGSRNQPQHF. CDR3 sequence (DNA): TGTGCCAGCAGCTTAGGCAGCCGTAATCAGCCCCAGCATTTT.